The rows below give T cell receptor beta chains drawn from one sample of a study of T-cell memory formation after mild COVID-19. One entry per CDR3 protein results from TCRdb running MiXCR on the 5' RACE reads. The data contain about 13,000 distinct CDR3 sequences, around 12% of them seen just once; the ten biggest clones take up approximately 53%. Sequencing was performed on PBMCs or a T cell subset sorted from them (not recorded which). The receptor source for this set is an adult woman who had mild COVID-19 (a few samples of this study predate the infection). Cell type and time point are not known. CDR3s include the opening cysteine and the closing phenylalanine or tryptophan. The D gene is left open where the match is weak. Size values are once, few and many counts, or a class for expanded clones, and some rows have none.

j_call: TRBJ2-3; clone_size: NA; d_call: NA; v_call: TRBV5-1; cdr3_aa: CASSLGYAQNTQYF; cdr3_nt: TGCGCCAGCAGCTTGGGATATGCTCAGAATACGCAGTATTTT
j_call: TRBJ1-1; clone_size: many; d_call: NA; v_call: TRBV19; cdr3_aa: CASRPVEVNTEAFF; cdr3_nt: TGTGCCAGCAGGCCTGTCGAGGTGAACACTGAAGCTTTCTTT
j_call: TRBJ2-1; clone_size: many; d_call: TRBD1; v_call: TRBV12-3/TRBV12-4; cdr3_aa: CASSYGTGGYNEQFF; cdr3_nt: TGTGCCAGCAGTTACGGGACAGGAGGTTACAATGAGCAGTTCTTC
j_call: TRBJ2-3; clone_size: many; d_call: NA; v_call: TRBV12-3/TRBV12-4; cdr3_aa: CASSPWDTQYF; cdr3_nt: TGTGCCAGCAGCCCTTGGGATACGCAGTATTTT
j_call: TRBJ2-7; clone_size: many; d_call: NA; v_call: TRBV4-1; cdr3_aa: CASSQGRGTYEQYF; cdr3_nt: TGCGCCAGCAGCCAGGGCAGAGGGACCTACGAGCAGTACTTC
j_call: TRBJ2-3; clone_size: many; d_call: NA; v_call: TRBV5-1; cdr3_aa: CASSFEVSTDTQYF; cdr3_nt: TGCGCCAGCAGCTTTGAAGTCAGCACAGATACGCAGTATTTT
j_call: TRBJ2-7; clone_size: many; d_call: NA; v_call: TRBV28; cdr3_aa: CASSLRRPGYEQYF; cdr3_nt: TGTGCCAGCAGTTTACGCCGCCCGGGCTACGAGCAGTACTTC
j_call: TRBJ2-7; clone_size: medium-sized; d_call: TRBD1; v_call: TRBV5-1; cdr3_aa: CASSWDSSNEQYF; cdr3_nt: TGCGCCAGCAGCTGGGACAGTTCTAACGAGCAGTACTTC
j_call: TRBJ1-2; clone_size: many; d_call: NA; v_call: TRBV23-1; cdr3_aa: CAAGGKFF; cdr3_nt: TGCGCAGCGGGGGGCAAATTCTTC
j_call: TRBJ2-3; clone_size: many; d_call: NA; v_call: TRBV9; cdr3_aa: CASSVEEIASTDTQYF; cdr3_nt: TGTGCCAGCAGCGTAGAGGAAATAGCCTCCACAGATACGCAGTATTTT
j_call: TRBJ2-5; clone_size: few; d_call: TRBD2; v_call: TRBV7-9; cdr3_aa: CASSLDHWDYGGVTQYF; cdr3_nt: TGTGCCAGCAGCTTAGACCACTGGGACTACGGGGGGGTGACCCAGTACTTC
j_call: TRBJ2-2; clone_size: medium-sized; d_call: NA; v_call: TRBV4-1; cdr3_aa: CASSPGPTGELFF; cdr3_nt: TGCGCCAGCAGCCCCGGACCCACCGGGGAGCTGTTTTTT
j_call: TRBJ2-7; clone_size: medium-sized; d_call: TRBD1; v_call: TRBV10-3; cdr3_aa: CAISEPGQGSYEQYF; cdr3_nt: TGTGCCATCAGTGAGCCAGGACAGGGCTCCTACGAGCAGTACTTC
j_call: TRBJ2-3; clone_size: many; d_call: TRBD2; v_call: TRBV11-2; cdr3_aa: CASSLEIYGTSGRAQGTDTQYF; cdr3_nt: TGTGCCAGCAGCTTAGAGATATACGGGACTAGCGGGAGGGCCCAGGGCACAGATACGCAGTATTTT
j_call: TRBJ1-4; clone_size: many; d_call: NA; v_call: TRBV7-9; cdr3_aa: CASSFGGVEEKLFF; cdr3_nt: TGTGCCAGCAGCTTTGGGGGAGTGGAGGAAAAACTGTTTTTT
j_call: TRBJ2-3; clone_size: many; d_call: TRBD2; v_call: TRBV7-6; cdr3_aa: CASSSSYLAGVADTQYF; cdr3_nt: TGTGCCAGCAGCTCATCCTATCTAGCGGGGGTTGCCGATACGCAGTATTTT
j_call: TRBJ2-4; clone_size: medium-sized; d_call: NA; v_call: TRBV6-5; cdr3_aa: CASSYSLSRAKNIQYF; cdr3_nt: TGTGCCAGCAGTTACTCGCTATCTCGAGCCAAAAACATTCAGTACTTC
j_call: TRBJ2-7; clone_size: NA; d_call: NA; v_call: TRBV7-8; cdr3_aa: CASSLADNSYEQYF; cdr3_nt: TGTGCCAGCAGCTTAGCGGACAACTCCTACGAGCAGTACTTC